The present TCR beta chain was sequenced within a study of PD-L1 blockade in urothelial cancer. Noted time point: peripheral blood 6 weeks after treatment start. Clones were sequenced by immunoSEQ multiplex PCR, and TCRdb holds only the in-frame ones, with some missing. Of around 49,000 clones in the sample, roughly 86% are singletons; the top ten hold less than 15%. Trimming stripped 0 bases from V and 5 bases from J, with 20 bases between. The CDR3 runs to 17 residues. Germline CDR1 LGHNA, CDR2 YNFKEQ. This clonotype was sampled from a man aged 55 to 70 with urothelial cancer. The material sequenced was PBMCs, taken around atezolizumab (anti-PD-L1) treatment. The gene calls are TRBV4-2 and TRBJ2-7, with a weak D call TRBD2 (6 bases). Written as DNA, the CDR3 is TGTGCCAGCAGCCAAGAGCCGAGACTAGGTATAAGAAACGAGCAGTACTTC. Residues: CASSQEPRLGIRNEQYF.